The present T cell receptor (beta chain) was sequenced within a study of cytomegalovirus exposure and HLA in healthy donors. Whole-study context: From around 180 million T cells, an earlier analysis saw 120 million or so unique TCR beta sequences. Early released data had 80 million or so unique TCRs, all coming from HLA-typed donors.

Amplification used 60 Vbeta primers and 13 Jbeta primers. Libraries were prepared by immunoSEQ multiplex PCR; TCRdb keeps only in-frame clonotypes and omits some of them. The table shows about 130,000 clones, with approximately 74% occurring only once. In the case of this clone: The antigen remains undetermined.

Study-wide points: Analysis was carried out at a later point, and it linked a missense DCLRE1C variant to TCR beta V- and J-gene trimming.

CDR1 LGHNT and CDR2 FRNRAP come from the germline V gene. V was clipped by 3 bases and J by 5 bases, with 5 bases between them. This CDR3 has 13 amino acids. Sample: PBMCs. The chain links TRBV12-5 to TRBJ1-6, with no clear D. The source is a man aged 35 to 55 in good health and CMV-seropositive. The CDR3 region has the DNA TGTGCTAGTGGTTTTGTCAATAATTCACCCCTCCACTTT. As protein: CASGFVNNSPLHF.